This record concerns one T cell receptor beta chain sequence. What it binds is unknown. Alongside a J-beta primer mix, a sample-barcoded 5' primer served in a second PCR lasting about 7 to 12 cycles. A single record per CDR3 protein comes from TCRdb applying MiXCR to the 5' RACE reads. The sample contains 2 million or so distinct CDR3 sequences, less than 50% of which appear only once. Germline V gene lookup returns CDR1 KGHSH and CDR2 LQKENI. The CDR3 spans 15 residues. The J segment lost 7 bases and the V segment lost 6 bases, leaving 15 bases of the junction unmatched. The data were obtained in a study of blood T cells in healthy people across ages. Notes on the study in general: Bulk PBMC profiling left naive and antigen-experienced comparisons inconclusive. For the donors, CMV status was unknown and possibly confounded expanded clonotype changes.

This clonotype was sampled from a woman aged 40 to 50 in good health. The sequencing input was blood. The rearrangement links TRBV18 to TRBJ2-7; 7 bases fit TRBD1. The CDR3 loop is CASSSPGQRSGEQYF. In nucleotides, the CDR3 is TGTGCCAGCTCGTCACCGGGACAGAGGTCGGGGGAGCAGTACTTC.